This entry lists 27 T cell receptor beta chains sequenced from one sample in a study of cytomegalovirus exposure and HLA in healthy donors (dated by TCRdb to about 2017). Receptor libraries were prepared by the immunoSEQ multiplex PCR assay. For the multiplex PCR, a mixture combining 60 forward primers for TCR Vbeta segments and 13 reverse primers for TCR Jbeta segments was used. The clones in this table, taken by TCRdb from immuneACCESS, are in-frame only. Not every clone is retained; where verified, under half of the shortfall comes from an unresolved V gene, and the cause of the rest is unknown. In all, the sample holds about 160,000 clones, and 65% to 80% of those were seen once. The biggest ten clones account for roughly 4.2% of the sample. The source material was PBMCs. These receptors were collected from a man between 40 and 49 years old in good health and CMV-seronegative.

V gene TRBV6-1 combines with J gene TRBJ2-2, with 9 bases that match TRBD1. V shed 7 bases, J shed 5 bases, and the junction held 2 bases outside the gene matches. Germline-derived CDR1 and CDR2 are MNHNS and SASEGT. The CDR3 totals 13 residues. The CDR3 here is CASKQGATGELFF. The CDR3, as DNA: TGTGCCAGCAAACAGGGGGCTACCGGGGAGCTGTTTTTT.

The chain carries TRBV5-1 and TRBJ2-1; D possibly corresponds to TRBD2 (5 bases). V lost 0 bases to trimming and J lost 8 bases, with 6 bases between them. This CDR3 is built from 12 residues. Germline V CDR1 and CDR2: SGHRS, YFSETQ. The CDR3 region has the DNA TGCGCCAGCAGCTTGGTACTAGATGAGCAGTTCTTC. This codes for CASSLVLDEQFF.

CDR3 sequence reads: CASSFGQGAFTEAFF. The CDR3 bases are TGTGCCAGCAGCTTCGGACAGGGGGCCTTTACTGAAGCTTTCTTT. The J gene is TRBJ1-1, the V gene TRBV7-9; TRBD1 matches at 11 bases. V shed 3 bases, J shed 5 bases, and the junction held 5 bases outside the gene matches. This CDR3 has 15 residues. Germline CDR1 is SEHNR and CDR2 is FQNEAQ (reference sequence).

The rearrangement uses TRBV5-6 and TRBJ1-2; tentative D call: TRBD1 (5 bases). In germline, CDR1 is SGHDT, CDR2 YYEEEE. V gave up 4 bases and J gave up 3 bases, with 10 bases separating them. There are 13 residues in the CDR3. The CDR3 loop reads CASSHRQDYGYTF. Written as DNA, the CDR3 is TGTGCCAGCAGCCACAGGCAGGACTATGGCTACACCTTC.

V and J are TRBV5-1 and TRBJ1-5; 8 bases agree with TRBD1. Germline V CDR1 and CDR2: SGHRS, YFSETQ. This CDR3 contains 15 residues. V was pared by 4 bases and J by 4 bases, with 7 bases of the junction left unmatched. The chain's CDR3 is CASSASTGENQPQHF. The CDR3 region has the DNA TGCGCCAGCAGCGCTTCGACAGGGGAGAATCAGCCCCAGCATTTT.

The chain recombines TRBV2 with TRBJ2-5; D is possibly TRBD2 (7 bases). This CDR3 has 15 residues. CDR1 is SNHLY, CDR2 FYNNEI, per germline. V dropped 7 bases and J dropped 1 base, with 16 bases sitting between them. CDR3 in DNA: TGTGCCAGCAAAAGGTCGGGGGGCCCCCAAGAGACCCAGTACTTC. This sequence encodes CASKRSGGPQETQYF.

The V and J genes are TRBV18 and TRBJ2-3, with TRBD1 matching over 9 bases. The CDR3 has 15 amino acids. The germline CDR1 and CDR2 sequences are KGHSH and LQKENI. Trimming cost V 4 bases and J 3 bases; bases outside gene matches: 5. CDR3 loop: CASSRDRERTDTQYF. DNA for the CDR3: TGTGCCAGCTCACGGGACAGGGAGAGAACAGATACGCAGTATTTT.

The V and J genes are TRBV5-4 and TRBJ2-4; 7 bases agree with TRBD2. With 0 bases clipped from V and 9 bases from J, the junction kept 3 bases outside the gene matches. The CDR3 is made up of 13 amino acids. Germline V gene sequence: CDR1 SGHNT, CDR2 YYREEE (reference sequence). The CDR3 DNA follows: TGTGCCAGCAGCTTGGTCTCGGGGGGCATTCAGTACTTC. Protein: CASSLVSGGIQYF.

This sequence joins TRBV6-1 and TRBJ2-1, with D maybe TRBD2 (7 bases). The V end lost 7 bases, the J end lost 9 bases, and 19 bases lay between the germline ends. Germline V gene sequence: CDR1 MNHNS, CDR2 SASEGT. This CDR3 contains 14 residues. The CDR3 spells CASTSWGGATEQFF. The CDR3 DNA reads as TGTGCCAGCACCTCATGGGGGGGGGCCACTGAGCAGTTCTTC.

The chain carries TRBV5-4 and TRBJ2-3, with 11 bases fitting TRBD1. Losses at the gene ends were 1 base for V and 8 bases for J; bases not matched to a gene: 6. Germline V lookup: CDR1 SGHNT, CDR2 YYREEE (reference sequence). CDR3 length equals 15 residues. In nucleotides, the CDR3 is TGTGCCAGCAGCTTGCCCGGACAGGGGGCTGTTACGCAGTATTTT. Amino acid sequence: CASSLPGQGAVTQYF. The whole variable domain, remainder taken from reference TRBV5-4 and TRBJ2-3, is ETGVTQSPTHLIKTRGQQVTLRCSSQSGHNTVSWYQQALGQGPQFIFQYYREEENGRGNFPPRFSGLQFPNYSSELNVNALELDDSALYLCASSLPGQGAVTQYFGPGTRLTVL.

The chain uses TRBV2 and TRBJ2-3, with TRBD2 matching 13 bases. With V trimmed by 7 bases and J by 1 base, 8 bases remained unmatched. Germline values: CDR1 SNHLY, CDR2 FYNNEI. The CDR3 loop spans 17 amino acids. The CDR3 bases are TGTGCCAGCAAGAGCACTAGCGGGGGGGCCGGCACAGATACGCAGTATTTT. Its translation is CASKSTSGGAGTDTQYF.

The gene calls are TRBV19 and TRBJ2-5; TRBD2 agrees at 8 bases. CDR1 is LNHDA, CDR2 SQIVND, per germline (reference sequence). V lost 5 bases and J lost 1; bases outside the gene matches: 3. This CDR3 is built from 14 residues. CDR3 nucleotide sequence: TGTGCCAGTAGTTCCGGGGGGGGCCAAGAGACCCAGTACTTC. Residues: CASSSGGGQETQYF.

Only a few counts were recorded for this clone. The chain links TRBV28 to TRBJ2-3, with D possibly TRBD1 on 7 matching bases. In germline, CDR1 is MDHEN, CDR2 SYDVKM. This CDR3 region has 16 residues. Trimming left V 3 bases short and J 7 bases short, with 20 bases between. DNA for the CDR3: TGTGCCAGCAGTTTGAGGGGGCCCGCCGGGGGTCATACGCAGTATTTT. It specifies CASSLRGPAGGHTQYF.

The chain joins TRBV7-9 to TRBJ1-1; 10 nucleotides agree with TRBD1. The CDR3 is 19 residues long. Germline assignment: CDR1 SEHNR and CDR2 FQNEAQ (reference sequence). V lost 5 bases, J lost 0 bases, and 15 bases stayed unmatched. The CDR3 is CASSRDRGRVWRMNTEAFF. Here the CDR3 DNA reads TGTGCCAGCAGCCGAGACAGGGGGCGCGTTTGGCGGATGAACACTGAAGCTTTCTTT. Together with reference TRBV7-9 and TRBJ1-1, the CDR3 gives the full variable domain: DTGVSQNPRHKITKRGQNVTFRCDPISEHNRLYWYRQTLGQGPEFLTYFQNEAQLEKSRLLSDRFSAERPKGSFSTLEIQRTEQGDSAMYLCASSRDRGRVWRMNTEAFFGQGTRLTVV.

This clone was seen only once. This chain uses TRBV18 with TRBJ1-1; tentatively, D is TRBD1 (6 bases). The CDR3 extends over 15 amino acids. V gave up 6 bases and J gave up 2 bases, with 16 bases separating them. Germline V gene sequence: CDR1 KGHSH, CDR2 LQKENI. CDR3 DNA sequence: TGTGCCAGCTCCTTTACGGACAGATCTAACACTGAAGCTTTCTTT. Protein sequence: CASSFTDRSNTEAFF.

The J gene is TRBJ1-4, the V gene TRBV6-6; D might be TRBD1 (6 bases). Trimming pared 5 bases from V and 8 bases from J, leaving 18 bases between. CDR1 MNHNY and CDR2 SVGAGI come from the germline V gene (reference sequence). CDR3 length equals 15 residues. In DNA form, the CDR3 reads TGTGCCAGCAGTCGGCGACAGGAAGGTAGAGAAAAACTGTTTTTT. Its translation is CASSRRQEGREKLFF.

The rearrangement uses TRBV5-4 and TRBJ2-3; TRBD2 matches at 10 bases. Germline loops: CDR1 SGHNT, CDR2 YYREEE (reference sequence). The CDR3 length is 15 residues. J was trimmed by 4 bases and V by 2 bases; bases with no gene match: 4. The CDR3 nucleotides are TGTGCCAGCAGCTTTGAGCGGGGGGGCCCAGATACGCAGTATTTT. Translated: CASSFERGGPDTQYF.

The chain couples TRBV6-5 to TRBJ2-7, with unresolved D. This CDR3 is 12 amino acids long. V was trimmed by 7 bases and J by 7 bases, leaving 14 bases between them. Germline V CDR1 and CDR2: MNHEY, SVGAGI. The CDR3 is CASNSRLTEQYF. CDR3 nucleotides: TGTGCCAGCAATTCGAGACTCACGGAGCAGTACTTC.

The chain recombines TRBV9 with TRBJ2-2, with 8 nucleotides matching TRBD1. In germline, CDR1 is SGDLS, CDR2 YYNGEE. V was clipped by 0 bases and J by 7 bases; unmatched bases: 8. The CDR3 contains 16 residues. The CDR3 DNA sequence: TGTGCCAGCAGCGTAGGGACAGGGTTTTTCGGCGGGGAGCTGTTTTTT. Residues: CASSVGTGFFGGELFF.

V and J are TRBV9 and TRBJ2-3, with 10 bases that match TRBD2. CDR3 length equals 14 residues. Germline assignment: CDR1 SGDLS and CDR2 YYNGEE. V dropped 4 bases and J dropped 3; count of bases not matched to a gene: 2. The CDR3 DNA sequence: TGTGCCAGCAGCCCTAGCGGGGGAACAGATACGCAGTATTTT. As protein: CASSPSGGTDTQYF.

CDR3 nucleotides: TGTGCCAGCAGCTTAGTCACAGGGGCAGGTACTGAAGCTTTCTTT. It encodes CASSLVTGAGTEAFF. This chain joins TRBV11-2 and TRBJ1-1; 7 bases are a match to TRBD1. CDR1 and CDR2 (germline): SGHAT, FQNNGV. Trimming cost V 1 base and J 5 bases; bases outside gene matches: 7. The CDR3 is 15 residues long.

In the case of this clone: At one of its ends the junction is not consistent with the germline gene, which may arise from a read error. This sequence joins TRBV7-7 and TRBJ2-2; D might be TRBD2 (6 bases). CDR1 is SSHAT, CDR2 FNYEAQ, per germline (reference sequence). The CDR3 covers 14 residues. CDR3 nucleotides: TGTGCTAGCAGCCCGGGACTGACCACCGGGGAGCTGTTTTTT. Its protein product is CASSPGLTTGELFF.

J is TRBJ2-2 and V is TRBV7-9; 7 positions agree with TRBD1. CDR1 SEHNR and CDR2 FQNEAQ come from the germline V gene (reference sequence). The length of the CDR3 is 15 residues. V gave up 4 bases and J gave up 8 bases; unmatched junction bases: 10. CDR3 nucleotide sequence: TGTGCCAGCAGCTCCACGACAGGGATGATGGGGGAGCTGTTTTTT. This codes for CASSSTTGMMGELFF.

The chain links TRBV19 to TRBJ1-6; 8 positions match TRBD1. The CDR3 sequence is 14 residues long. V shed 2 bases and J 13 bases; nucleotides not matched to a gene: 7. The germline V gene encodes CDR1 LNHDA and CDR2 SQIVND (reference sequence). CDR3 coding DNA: TGTGCCAGTAGTATATTGGACAGGGAAAAGCCCCTCCACTTT. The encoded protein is CASSILDREKPLHF.

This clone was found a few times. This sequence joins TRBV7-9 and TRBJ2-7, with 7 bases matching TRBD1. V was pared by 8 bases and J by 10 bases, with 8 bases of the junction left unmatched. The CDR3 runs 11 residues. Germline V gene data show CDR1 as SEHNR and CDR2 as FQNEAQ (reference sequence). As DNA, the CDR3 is TGTGCCAGCGGTACAGGGGAGCGCCAGTACTTC. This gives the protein CASGTGERQYF. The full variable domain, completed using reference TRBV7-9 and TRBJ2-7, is DTGVSQNPRHKITKRGQNVTFRCDPISEHNRLYWYRQTLGQGPEFLTYFQNEAQLEKSRLLSDRFSAERPKGSFSTLEIQRTEQGDSAMYLCASGTGERQYFGPGTRLTVT.

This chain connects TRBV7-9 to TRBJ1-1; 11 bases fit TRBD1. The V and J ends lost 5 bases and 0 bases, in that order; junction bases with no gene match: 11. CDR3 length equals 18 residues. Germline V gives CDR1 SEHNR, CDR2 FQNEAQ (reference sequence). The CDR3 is CASSPPRDRGTMNTEAFF. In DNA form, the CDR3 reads TGTGCCAGCAGCCCCCCCCGGGACAGGGGGACCATGAACACTGAAGCTTTCTTT.

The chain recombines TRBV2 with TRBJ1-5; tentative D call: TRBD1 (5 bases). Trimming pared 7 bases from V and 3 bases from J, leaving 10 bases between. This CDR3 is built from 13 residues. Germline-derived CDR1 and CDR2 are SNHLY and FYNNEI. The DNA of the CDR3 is TGTGCCAGCACGGGGGACTTCAATCAGCCCCAGCATTTT. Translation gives CASTGDFNQPQHF.